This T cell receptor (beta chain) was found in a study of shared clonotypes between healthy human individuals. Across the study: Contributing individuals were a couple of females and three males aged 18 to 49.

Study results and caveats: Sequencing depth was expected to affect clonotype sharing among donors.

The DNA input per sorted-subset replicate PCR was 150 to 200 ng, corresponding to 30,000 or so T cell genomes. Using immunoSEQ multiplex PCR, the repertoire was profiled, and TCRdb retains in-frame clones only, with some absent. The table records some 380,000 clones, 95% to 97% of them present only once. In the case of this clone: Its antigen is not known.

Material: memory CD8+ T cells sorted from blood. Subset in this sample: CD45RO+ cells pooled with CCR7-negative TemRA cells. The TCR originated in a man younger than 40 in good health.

CDR3 bases: TGTGCCAGCAGTCCTATGACAGGGATAACAGATACGCAGTATTTT. It translates to CASSPMTGITDTQYF. The rearrangement uses TRBV11-2 and TRBJ2-3; 7 bases agree with TRBD1. Per germline, CDR1 SGHAT and CDR2 FQNNGV. V trimming: 6 bases; J trimming: 3 bases; junction bases outside the gene matches: 9. The CDR3 is 15 residues long.